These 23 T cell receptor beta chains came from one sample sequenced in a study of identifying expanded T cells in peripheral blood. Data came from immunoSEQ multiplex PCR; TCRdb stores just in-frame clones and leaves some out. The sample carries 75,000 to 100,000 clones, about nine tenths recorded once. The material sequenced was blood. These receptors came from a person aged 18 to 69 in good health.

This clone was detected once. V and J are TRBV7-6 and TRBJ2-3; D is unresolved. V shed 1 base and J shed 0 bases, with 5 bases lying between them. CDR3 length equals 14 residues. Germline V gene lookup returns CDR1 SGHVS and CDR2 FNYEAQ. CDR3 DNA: TGTGCCAGCAGCTTAGGGCCTAGCACAGATACGCAGTATTTT. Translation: CASSLGPSTDTQYF.

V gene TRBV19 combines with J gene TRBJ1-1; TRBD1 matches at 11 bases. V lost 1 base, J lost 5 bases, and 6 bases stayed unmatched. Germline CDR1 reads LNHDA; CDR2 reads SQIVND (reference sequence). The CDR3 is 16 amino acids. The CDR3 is CASSIARDRGSTEAFF. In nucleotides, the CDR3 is TGTGCCAGTAGTATAGCGCGGGACAGGGGGAGTACTGAAGCTTTCTTT.

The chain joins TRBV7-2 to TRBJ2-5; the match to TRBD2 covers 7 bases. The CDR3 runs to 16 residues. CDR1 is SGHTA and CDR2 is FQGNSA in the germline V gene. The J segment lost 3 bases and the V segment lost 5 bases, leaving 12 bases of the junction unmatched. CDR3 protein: CASSPGVWGGEETQYF. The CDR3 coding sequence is TGTGCCAGCAGCCCGGGGGTGTGGGGAGGGGAAGAGACCCAGTACTTC.

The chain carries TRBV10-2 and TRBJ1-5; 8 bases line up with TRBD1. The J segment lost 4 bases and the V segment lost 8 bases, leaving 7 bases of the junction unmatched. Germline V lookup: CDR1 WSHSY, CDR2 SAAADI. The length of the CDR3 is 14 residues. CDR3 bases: TGCGCCAGCTCCGACAGGGGTTTTAATCAGCCCCAGCATTTT. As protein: CASSDRGFNQPQHF.

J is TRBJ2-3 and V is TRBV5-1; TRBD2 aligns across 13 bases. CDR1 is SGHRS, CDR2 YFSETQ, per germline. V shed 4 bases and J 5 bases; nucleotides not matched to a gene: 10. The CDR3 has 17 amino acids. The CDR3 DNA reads TGCGCCAGCAGCATAGGCCAAGGACTAGCGGGGGTAGATACGCAGTATTTT. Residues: CASSIGQGLAGVDTQYF. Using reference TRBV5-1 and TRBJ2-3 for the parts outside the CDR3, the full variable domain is KAGVTQTPRYLIKTRGQQVTLSCSPISGHRSVSWYQQTPGQGLQFLFEYFSETQRNKGNFPGRFSGRQFSNSRSEMNVSTLELGDSALYLCASSIGQGLAGVDTQYFGPGTRLTVL.

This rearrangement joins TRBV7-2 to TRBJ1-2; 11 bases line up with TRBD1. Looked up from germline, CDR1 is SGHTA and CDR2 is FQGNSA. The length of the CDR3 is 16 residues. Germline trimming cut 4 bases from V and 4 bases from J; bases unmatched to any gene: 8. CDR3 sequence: CASSYGTGGGIYGYTF. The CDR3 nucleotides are TGTGCCAGCAGCTATGGGACAGGGGGTGGGATCTATGGCTACACCTTC.

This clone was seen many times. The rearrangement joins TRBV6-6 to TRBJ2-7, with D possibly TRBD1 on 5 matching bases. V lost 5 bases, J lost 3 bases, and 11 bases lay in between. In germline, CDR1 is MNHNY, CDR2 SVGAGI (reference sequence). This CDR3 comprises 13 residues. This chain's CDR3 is CASSTDSYYEQYF. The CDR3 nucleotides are TGTGCCAGCAGTACTGACAGCTACTACGAGCAGTACTTC.

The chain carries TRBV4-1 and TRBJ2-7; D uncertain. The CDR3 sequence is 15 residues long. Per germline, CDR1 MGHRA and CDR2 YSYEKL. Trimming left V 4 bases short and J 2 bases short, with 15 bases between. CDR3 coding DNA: TGCGCCAGCAGCCTAGCTGTCAGCTCAACCTACGAGCAGTACTTC. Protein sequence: CASSLAVSSTYEQYF.

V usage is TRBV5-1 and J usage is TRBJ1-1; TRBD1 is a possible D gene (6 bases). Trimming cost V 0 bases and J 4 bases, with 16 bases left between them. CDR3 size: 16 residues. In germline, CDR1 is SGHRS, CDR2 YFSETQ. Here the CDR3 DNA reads TGCGCCAGCAGCTTGGGTTCCAACAGGGCCACCACTGAAGCTTTCTTT. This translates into CASSLGSNRATTEAFF.

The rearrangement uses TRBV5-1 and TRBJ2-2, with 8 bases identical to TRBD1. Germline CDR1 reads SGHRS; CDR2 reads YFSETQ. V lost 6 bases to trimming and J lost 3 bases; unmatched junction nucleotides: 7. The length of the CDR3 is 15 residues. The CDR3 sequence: CASTSRGQDTGELFF. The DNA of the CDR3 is TGCGCCAGCACCTCCAGGGGGCAGGACACCGGGGAGCTGTTTTTT.

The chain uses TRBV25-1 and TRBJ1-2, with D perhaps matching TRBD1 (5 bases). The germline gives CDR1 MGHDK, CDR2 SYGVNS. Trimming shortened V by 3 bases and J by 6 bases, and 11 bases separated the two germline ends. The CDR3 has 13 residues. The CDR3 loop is CASSEGQGHGYTF. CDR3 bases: TGTGCCAGCAGTGAGGGGCAGGGTCATGGCTACACCTTC.

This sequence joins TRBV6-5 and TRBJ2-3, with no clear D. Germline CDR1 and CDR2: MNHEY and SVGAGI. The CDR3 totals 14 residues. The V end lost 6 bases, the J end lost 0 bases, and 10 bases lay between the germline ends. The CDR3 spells CASRRLESTDTQYF. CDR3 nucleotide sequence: TGTGCCAGCAGACGACTGGAAAGCACAGATACGCAGTATTTT.

The CDR3 DNA sequence: TGCGCCAGCGTCCTTAAACAAGACGGGGAGCTGTTTTTT. Amino acid sequence: CASVLKQDGELFF. This chain joins TRBV5-1 and TRBJ2-2; no reliable D call. The CDR3 contains 13 residues. The germline V gene has CDR1 SGHRS and CDR2 YFSETQ. V was shortened by 7 bases and J by 7 bases, with 14 bases between the two germline ends.

CDR3 DNA: TGTGCCAGCAGCGCGACCCTTACTAGAATCGGGGAGCTGTTTTTT. It codes for CASSATLTRIGELFF. The genes are TRBV7-2 and TRBJ2-2; the D gene is possibly TRBD2 (5 bases). Trimming left V 5 bases short and J 7 bases short, with 17 bases between. CDR3 length: 15 residues. The germline V gene has CDR1 SGHTA and CDR2 FQGNSA.

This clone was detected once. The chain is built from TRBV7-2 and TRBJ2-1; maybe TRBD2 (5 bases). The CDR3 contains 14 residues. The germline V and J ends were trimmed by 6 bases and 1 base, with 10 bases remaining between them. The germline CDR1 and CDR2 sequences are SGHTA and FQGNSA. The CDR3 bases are TGTGCCAGCAGACCGGAGGTGTCCTACAATGAGCAGTTCTTC. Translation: CASRPEVSYNEQFF. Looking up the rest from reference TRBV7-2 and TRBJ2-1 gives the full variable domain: GAGVSQSPSNKVTEKGKDVELRCDPISGHTALYWYRQSLGQGLEFLIYFQGNSAPDKSGLPSDRFSAERTGGSVSTLTIQRTQQEDSAVYLCASRPEVSYNEQFFGPGTRLTVL.

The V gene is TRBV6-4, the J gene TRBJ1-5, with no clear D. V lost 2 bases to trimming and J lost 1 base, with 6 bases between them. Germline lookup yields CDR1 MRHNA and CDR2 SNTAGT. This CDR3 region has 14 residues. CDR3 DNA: TGTGCCAGCAGTGACGTAAGGAGCAATCAGCCCCAGCATTTT. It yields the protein CASSDVRSNQPQHF.

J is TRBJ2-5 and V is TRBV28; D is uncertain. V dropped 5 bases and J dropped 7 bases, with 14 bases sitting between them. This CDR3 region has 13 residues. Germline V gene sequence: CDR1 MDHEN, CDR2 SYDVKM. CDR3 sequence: CASSGRAQVTQYF. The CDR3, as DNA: TGTGCCAGCAGTGGCCGGGCCCAGGTGACCCAGTACTTC.

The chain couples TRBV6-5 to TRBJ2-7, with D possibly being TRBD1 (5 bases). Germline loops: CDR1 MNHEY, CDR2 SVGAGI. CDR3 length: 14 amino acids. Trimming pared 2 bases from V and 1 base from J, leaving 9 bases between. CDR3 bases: TGTGCCAGCAGTTACATTGCAGGGTCCTACGAGCAGTACTTC. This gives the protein CASSYIAGSYEQYF.

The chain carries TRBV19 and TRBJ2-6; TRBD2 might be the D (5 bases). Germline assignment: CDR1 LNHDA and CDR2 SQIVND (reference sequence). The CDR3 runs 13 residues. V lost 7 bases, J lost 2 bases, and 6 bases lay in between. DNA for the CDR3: TGTGCCAGTACGGGGACTGGGGCCAACGTCCTGACTTTC. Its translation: CASTGTGANVLTF.

CDR3 in DNA: TGTGCCAGCGGGGCGGGGGGAACCTACGAGCAGTACTTC. Its translation is CASGAGGTYEQYF. This sequence joins TRBV6-1 and TRBJ2-7; 8 bases align to TRBD2. Per germline, CDR1 MNHNS and CDR2 SASEGT. This CDR3 comprises 13 residues. V was pared by 8 bases and J by 2 bases, with 5 bases of the junction left unmatched.

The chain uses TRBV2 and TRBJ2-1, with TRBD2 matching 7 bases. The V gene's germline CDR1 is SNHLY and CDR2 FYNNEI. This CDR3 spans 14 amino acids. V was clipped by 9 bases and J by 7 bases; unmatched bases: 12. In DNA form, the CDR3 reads TGTGCCAGTCAGCTAGCGGAGTTAGTTAATGAGCAGTTCTTC. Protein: CASQLAELVNEQFF.

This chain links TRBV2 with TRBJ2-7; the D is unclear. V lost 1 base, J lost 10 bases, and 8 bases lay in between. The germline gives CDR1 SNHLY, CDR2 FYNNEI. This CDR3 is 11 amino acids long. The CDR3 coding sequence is TGTGCCAGCAGTGAAGGGGCAGTCCAGTACTTC. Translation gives CASSEGAVQYF.

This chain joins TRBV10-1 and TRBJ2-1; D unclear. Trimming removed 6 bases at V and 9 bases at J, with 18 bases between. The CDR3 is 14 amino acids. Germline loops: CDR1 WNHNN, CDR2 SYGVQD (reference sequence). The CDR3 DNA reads TGCGCCAGCAGCTTGGGTCCCCCTGTTGGTGAGCAGTTCTTC. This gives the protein CASSLGPPVGEQFF.